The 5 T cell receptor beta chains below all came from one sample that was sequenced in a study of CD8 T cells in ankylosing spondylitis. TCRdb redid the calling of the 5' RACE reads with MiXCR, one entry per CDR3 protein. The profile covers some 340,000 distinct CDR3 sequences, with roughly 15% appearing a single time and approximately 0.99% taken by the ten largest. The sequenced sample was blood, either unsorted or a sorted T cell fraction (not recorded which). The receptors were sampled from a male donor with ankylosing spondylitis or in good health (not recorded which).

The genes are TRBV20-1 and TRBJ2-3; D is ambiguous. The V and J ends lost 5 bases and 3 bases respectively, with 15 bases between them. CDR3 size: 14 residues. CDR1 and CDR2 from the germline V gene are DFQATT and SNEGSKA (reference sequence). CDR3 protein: CSALRRKATDTQYF. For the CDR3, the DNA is TGCAGTGCTCTCCGCCGTAAAGCTACAGATACGCAGTATTTT.

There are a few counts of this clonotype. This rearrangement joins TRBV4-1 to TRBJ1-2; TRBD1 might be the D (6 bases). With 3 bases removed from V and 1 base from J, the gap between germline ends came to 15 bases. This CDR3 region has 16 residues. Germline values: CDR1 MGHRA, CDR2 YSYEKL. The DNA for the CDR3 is TGCGCCAGCAGCCACGCGGGAACAGGGCATAACTATGGCTACACCTTC. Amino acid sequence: CASSHAGTGHNYGYTF.

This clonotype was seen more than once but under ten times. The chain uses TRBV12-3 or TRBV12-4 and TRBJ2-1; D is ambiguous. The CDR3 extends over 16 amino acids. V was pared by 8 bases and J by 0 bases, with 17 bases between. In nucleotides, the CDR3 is TGTGCCAGCGGACCTCTACTCGGAGACTCCTACAATGAGCAGTTCTTC. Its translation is CASGPLLGDSYNEQFF.

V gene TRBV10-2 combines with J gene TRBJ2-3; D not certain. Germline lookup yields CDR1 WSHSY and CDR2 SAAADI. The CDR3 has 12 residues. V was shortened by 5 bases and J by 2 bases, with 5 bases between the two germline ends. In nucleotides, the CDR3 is TGCGCCAGCAGTATCCCCACAGATACGCAGTATTTT. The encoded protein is CASSIPTDTQYF.

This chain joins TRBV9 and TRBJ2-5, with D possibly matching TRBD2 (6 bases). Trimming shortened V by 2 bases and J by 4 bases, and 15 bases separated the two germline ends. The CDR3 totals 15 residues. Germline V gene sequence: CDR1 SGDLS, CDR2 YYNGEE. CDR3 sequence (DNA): TGTGCCAGCAGCGTCCAGGGAGGTCTTCGAGAGACCCAGTACTTC. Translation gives CASSVQGGLRETQYF.